This TCR beta chain was documented in a study of type 1 regulatory T cells. Study-level background: T-allo10 is a Tr1-enriched, alloantigen-specific CD4 T cell product made in vitro.

The V end lost 0 bases, the J end lost 4 bases, and 16 bases lay between the germline ends. CDR3 length: 16 amino acids. The V gene's germline CDR1 is SGDLS and CDR2 YYNGEE. TCRdb used MiXCR to reprocess the reads, holding one entry per CDR3 protein. The table shows roughly 18,000 distinct CDR3 sequences, with approximately 10% occurring only once. This clonotype was obtained from a human donor in good health. The chain employs TRBV9 and TRBJ2-5; D ambiguous. The sample taken for sequencing was CD4+ T cells, either the whole sample or a sorted fraction (not recorded which). The CDR3 loop reads CASSVGPQQRGETQYF. In nucleotides, the CDR3 is TGTGCCAGCAGCGTAGGTCCACAGCAGCGAGGAGAGACCCAGTACTTC. Filled out from reference TRBV9 and TRBJ2-5, the complete variable domain reads DSGVTQTPKHLITATGQRVTLRCSPRSGDLSVYWYQQSLDQGLQFLIQYYNGEERAKGNILERFSAQQFPDLHSELNLSSLELGDSALYFCASSVGPQQRGETQYFGPGTRLLVL.